This TCR beta chain stems from a study of OX40 agonist ivuxolimab in advanced cancers. Study at large: Three partial responders included one hepatocellular carcinoma patient and two cutaneous melanoma patients. Study-wide findings and caveats: On average, a greater number of expanded clones characterised CD8+ T cells relative to CD4+.

On this clone itself: What it binds is unknown.

The CDR3 extends over 14 amino acids. The V gene's germline CDR1 is WSHSY and CDR2 SAAADI. V was cut by 1 base and J by 7 bases, with 14 bases left in between. Measured with immunoSEQ multiplex PCR; TCRdb has only the in-frame clones, and not every one. The sample yields about 72,000 clones, 80% to 85% seen once. The input for sequencing was CD4+ or CD8+ T cells sorted from blood, taken in a trial of the OX40 agonist ivuxolimab. The source of this sequence is an adult with an advanced solid tumor such as melanoma, head and neck, liver or kidney cancer. The rearrangement links TRBV10-2 to TRBJ2-7, with D possibly being TRBD1 or TRBD2 (7 bases each). DNA for the CDR3: TGCGCCAGCAGTGAGTGGGAGGGGGCAGGGGAGCAGTACTTC. Protein product: CASSEWEGAGEQYF.